One sample yielded the 21 T cell receptor beta chains listed below, sequenced in a study of post-analysis software for immune sequencing data. Study conclusions and caveats: TRBV5-6, TRBV5-1 and TRBV20-1 belonged to a set of a handful of TRBV segments that were more frequent in patients than controls.

No antigen is known for these receptors. Unique molecular identifiers had been added to the TCR beta cDNA libraries. TCRdb passed the PCR reads through MiXCR, listing each CDR3 protein once. The sample includes hundreds of thousands of distinct CDR3 sequences, 35% to 40% seen only once; the top ten take under 5.5%. Input material: blood. The source is a girl aged 10 to 17 with multiple sclerosis.

In the case of this clonotype: This may arise from a read error, as a much more abundant clone is one base away. The genes are TRBV5-1 and TRBJ2-7; D remains ambiguous. The J call is in doubt because the DNA end fits TRBJ2-4 better. In germline, CDR1 is SGHRS, CDR2 YFSETQ. The CDR3 is 13 residues long. CDR3 sequence (DNA): TGCGCCAGCAACCCCGGCACAGAGGACATTCAGTACTTC. Its protein product is CASNPGTEDIQYF.

As concerns this clonotype: This could be a read error, since a much larger clone is one nucleotide away. V is TRBV14 and J is TRBJ2-3; D not certain. The CDR3 spans 15 residues. V lost 7 bases and J 2 bases, leaving 16 bases between the germline ends. Germline CDR1 SGHDN, CDR2 FVKESK. This CDR3 reads CASTSDYRSTDTQYF. The CDR3 DNA reads as TGTGCCAGCACCTCGGATTATCGATCCACAGATACGCAGTATTTT.

This clonotype was recorded at least ten times. The J gene is TRBJ1-1, the V gene TRBV10-3; no firm D call. The CDR3 runs to 12 residues. The V and J ends lost 3 bases and 2 bases respectively, with 4 bases between them. CDR1 is ENHRY, CDR2 SYGVKD, per germline. The CDR3 loop reads CAISDHNTEAFF. In nucleotides, the CDR3 is TGTGCCATCAGTGACCACAACACTGAAGCTTTCTTT.

The V gene is TRBV7-7, the J gene TRBJ2-3; a weak D match, TRBD1 (5 bases). V lost 4 bases, J lost 5 bases, and 13 bases lay in between. Per the germline V gene, CDR1 is SSHAT and CDR2 is FNYEAQ (reference sequence). The CDR3 loop spans 14 amino acids. CDR3 sequence: CASSSRPDRDTQYF. CDR3 coding DNA: TGTGCCAGCAGCTCGAGACCCGACAGAGATACGCAGTATTTT.

About this clonotype itself: Since a much larger clone is just one base distant, this may be a read error. V and J are TRBV3-1 and TRBJ2-1; 8 nucleotides line up with TRBD2. Germline CDR1 and CDR2: LGHDT and YNNKEL (reference sequence). This CDR3 has 17 amino acids. The CDR3 region has the DNA TGTGCCAGCAGCCAAGATCCCCCAGCGGGGGTTTACAATGGGCAGTTCTTC. Its translation is CASSQDPPAGVYNGQFF.

In its sample, this clonotype was seen a few times. This chain connects TRBV20-1 to TRBJ2-1; perhaps TRBD1 as D (6 bases). CDR1 and CDR2 (germline): DFQATT, SNEGSKA (reference sequence). The CDR3 covers 13 residues. The V end lost 6 bases, the J end lost 5 bases, and 14 bases lay between the germline ends. This CDR3 reads CSAVRTENNEQFF. CDR3 DNA: TGCAGTGCCGTAAGGACAGAGAACAATGAGCAGTTCTTC.

V and J are TRBV7-8 and TRBJ2-5; perhaps TRBD2 as D (5 bases). Germline values: CDR1 SGHVS, CDR2 FQNEAQ. V gave up 5 bases and J gave up 0 bases, with 16 bases separating them. This CDR3 is 16 amino acids long. CDR3 DNA: TGTGCCAGCAGCCGGGGTCGTCCTCCGCACCAAGAGACCCAGTACTTC. This encodes CASSRGRPPHQETQYF.

The V gene is TRBV3-1, the J gene TRBJ2-7; the D gene is possibly TRBD2 (6 bases). Trimming cost V 3 bases and J 7 bases, with 25 bases left between them. Germline V CDR1 and CDR2: LGHDT, YNNKEL (reference sequence). This CDR3 is built from 17 residues. CDR3 sequence: CASSHLGWREGYNEQYF. For the CDR3, the DNA is TGTGCCAGCAGCCACTTAGGCTGGCGGGAAGGTTACAATGAGCAGTACTTC.

This chain uses TRBV6-2 or TRBV6-3 with TRBJ2-7; a possible D gene is TRBD1 (5 bases). Germline-derived CDR1 and CDR2 are MNHEY and SVGEGT. V was clipped by 6 bases and J by 5 bases, with 14 bases between them. This CDR3 has 13 amino acids. CDR3 sequence: CASSPPGRDEQYF. The CDR3 DNA follows: TGTGCCAGCAGCCCTCCGGGCAGGGACGAGCAGTACTTC.

Details on this clonotype: This may stem from a read error, because a much larger clone lies one nucleotide away. V gene TRBV12-3 or TRBV12-4 combines with J gene TRBJ2-4; D might be TRBD2 (5 bases). The V gene lost 2 bases and the J gene lost 7 bases, with 12 bases spanning the gap. This CDR3 is built from 14 residues. The CDR3 reads CASSLRPGGNIQYF. For the CDR3, the DNA is TGTGCCAGCAGTTTAAGGCCAGGCGGGAACATTCAGTACTTC.

The chain carries TRBV28 and TRBJ1-1, with D possibly matching TRBD1 (6 bases). Germline V gives CDR1 MDHEN, CDR2 SYDVKM. CDR3 length: 13 amino acids. The V and J ends lost 6 bases and 9 bases respectively, with 17 bases between them. CDR3 in DNA: TGTGCCAGCAGGGGAGGGGGACGGACTAAAGCTTTCTTT. Its translation: CASRGGGRTKAFF.

This clonotype was seen many times. The chain couples TRBV15 to TRBJ2-1; D call uncertain. Trimming stripped 6 bases from V and 2 bases from J, with 17 bases between. Germline V lookup: CDR1 LNHNV, CDR2 YYDKDF (reference sequence). This CDR3 region has 16 residues. The CDR3 DNA reads as TGTGCCACCAGGTCTCCCATGGCAGCCCCCTACAATGAGCAGTTCTTC. Its translation is CATRSPMAAPYNEQFF. The variable domain in full, with the rest retrieved from reference TRBV15 and TRBJ2-1, is DAMVIQNPRYQVTQFGKPVTLSCSQTLNHNVMYWYQQKSSQAPKLLFHYYDKDFNNEADTPDNFQSRRPNTSFCFLDIRSPGLGDTAMYLCATRSPMAAPYNEQFFGPGTRLTVL.

The chain recombines TRBV12-3 or TRBV12-4 with TRBJ2-7; TRBD2 matches at 13 bases. The CDR3 consists of 17 residues. Trimming cost V 4 bases and J 4 bases; bases outside gene matches: 10. The CDR3 sequence: CASSSTRLAGGRYEQYF. The CDR3 nucleotides are TGTGCCAGCAGTTCCACGAGACTAGCGGGAGGAAGGTACGAGCAGTACTTC.

This clonotype has a count of ten or more. The chain combines TRBV5-5 with TRBJ2-3; D possibly corresponds to TRBD2 (5 bases). The CDR3 sequence is 17 residues long. CDR1 is SGHKS and CDR2 is YYEKEE in the germline V gene (reference sequence). Trimming removed 4 bases at V and 2 bases at J, with 20 bases between. This CDR3 is CASSPVSGGSHTDTQYF. Here the CDR3 DNA reads TGTGCCAGCAGCCCGGTCTCTGGCGGGTCGCACACAGATACGCAGTATTTT.

The chain recombines TRBV5-1 with TRBJ1-1; D ambiguous. The CDR3 is 13 residues long. Trimming shortened V by 1 base and J by 3 bases, and 7 bases separated the two germline ends. Germline CDR1 SGHRS, CDR2 YFSETQ. The DNA of the CDR3 is TGCGCCAGCAGCTTGTTGGCGTACACTGAAGCTTTCTTT. Its translation: CASSLLAYTEAFF.

The chain employs TRBV7-2 and TRBJ1-5; 7 nucleotides agree with TRBD1. The CDR3 spans 13 residues. The junction had 5 bases not matched to a gene; V was cut back by 5 bases and J by 7 bases. Germline assignment: CDR1 SGHTA and CDR2 FQGNSA. The CDR3 coding sequence is TGTGCCAGCAGCGTCAGGGGGGAACAGCCCCAGCATTTT. This gives the protein CASSVRGEQPQHF.

The V and J genes are TRBV6-5 and TRBJ2-7; D perhaps matches TRBD2 (8 bases). Per germline, CDR1 MNHEY and CDR2 SVGAGI. The V end was cut by 6 bases, the J end by 2 bases, with 20 bases between. This CDR3 comprises 16 residues. The CDR3 region is CASSPPRGREAYEQYF. In DNA form, the CDR3 reads TGTGCCAGCAGCCCACCGAGGGGGCGGGAGGCCTACGAGCAGTACTTC.

This clonotype was seen a few times. A read error is possible here, since a much larger clone lies one base away. The J gene is TRBJ2-1, the V gene TRBV5-1; D possibly corresponds to TRBD2 (7 bases). TRBJ2-7 explains the end of the DNA better; the J call may be wrong. From germline, CDR1 is SGHRS and CDR2 YFSETQ. The CDR3 covers 15 residues. CDR3 protein: CASSLDGGPYNEQYF. CDR3 nucleotides: TGCGCCAGCAGCTTGGACGGGGGGCCTTACAATGAGCAGTACTTC.

This clonotype was counted a few times. CDR3 DNA sequence: TGTGCCAGCAGCTTCCTATCGGGCCCCTCTGGAAACACCATATATTTT. This sequence encodes CASSFLSGPSGNTIYF. This chain connects TRBV7-8 to TRBJ1-3, with unresolved D. CDR3 length: 16 amino acids. Germline V gives CDR1 SGHVS, CDR2 FQNEAQ. The V and J ends lost 3 bases and 0 bases respectively, with 12 bases between them.

This clonotype was found a few times. The rearrangement uses TRBV7-9 and TRBJ1-1; maybe TRBD1 (5 bases). V was shortened by 1 base and J by 6 bases, with 12 bases between the two germline ends. In germline, CDR1 is SEHNR, CDR2 FQNEAQ (reference sequence). The CDR3 consists of 14 residues. The CDR3 DNA follows: TGTGCCAGCAGCTTAGGACAGCGGGACGCTGAAGCTTTCTTT. Translated, it gives CASSLGQRDAEAFF.

The rearrangement joins TRBV6-5 to TRBJ1-5; no firm D call. Trimming took 7 bases from V and 1 from J, leaving 8 bases between them. Germline V gene sequence: CDR1 MNHEY, CDR2 SVGAGI. There are 13 residues in the CDR3. CDR3 protein: CASTSMSNQPQHF. The CDR3 DNA reads TGTGCCAGCACTTCAATGAGCAATCAGCCCCAGCATTTT.